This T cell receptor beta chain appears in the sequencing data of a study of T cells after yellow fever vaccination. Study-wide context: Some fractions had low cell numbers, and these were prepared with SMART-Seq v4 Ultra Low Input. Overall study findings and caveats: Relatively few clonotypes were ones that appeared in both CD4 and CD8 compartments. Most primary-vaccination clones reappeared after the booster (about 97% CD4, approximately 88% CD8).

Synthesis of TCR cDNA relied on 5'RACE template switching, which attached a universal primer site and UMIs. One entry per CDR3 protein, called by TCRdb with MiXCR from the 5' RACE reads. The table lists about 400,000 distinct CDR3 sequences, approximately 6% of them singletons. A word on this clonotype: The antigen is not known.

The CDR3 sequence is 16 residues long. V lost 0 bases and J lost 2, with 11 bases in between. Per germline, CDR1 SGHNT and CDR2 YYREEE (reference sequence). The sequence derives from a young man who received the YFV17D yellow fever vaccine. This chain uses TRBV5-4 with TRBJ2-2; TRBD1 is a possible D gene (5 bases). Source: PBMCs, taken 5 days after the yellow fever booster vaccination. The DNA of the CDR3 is TGTGCCAGCAGCTTGGGGGCAGGGTCAAACACCGGGGAGCTGTTTTTT. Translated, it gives CASSLGAGSNTGELFF.